This T cell receptor beta chain was recovered during a study of cytomegalovirus exposure and HLA in healthy donors. PCR amplification relied on 60 Vbeta primers (plus 13 Jbeta primers). The protocol was immunoSEQ multiplex PCR, while the TCRdb copy is restricted to in-frame clones and leaves out a portion. The top ten clones hold over 4% of a sample with roughly 150,000 clones, roughly 78% of them seen once. In germline, CDR1 is KGHSH, CDR2 LQKENI. Trimming cost V 6 bases and J 0 bases; bases outside gene matches: 5. This CDR3 contains 14 residues. The chain has TRBV18 and TRBJ2-7, with 7 positions matching TRBD2. The source of this sequence is a man aged 25-45 years in good health. Material for sequencing was PBMCs. The CDR3 region is CASSTSSDSYEQYF. The DNA for the CDR3 is TGTGCCAGCTCGACTAGCTCGGACTCCTACGAGCAGTACTTC. The full variable domain, rest sourced from reference TRBV18 and TRBJ2-7, is NAGVMQNPRHLVRRRGQEARLRCSPMKGHSHVYWYRQLPEEGLKFMVYLQKENIIDESGMPKERFSAEFPKEGPSILRIQQVVRGDSAAYFCASSTSSDSYEQYFGPGTRLTVT.